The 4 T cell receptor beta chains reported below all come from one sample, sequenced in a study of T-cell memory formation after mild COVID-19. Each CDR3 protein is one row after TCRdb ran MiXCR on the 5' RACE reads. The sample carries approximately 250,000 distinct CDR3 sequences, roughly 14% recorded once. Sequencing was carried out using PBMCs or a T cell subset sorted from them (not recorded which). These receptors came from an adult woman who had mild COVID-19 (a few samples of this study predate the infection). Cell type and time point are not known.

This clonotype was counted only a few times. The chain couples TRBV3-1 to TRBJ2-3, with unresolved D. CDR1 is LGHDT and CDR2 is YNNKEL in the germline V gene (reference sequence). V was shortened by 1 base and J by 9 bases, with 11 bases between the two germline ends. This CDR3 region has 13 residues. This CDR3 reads CASSQAAGRTQYF. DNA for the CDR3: TGTGCCAGCAGCCAAGCGGCTGGGCGAACGCAGTATTTT.

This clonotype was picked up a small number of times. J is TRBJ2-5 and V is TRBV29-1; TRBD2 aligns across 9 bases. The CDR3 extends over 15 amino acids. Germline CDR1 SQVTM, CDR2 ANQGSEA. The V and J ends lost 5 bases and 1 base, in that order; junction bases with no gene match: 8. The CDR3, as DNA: TGCAGCGTTAGTCCTAGCGGGGTCCCCCAAGAGACCCAGTACTTC. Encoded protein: CSVSPSGVPQETQYF.

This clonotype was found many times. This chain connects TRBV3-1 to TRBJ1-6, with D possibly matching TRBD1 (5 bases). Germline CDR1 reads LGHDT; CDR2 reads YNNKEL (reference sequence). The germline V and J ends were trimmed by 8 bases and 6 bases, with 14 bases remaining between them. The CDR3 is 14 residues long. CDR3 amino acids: CASGAQALNSPLHF. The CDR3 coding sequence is TGTGCCAGCGGGGCGCAGGCGCTTAATTCACCCCTCCACTTT.

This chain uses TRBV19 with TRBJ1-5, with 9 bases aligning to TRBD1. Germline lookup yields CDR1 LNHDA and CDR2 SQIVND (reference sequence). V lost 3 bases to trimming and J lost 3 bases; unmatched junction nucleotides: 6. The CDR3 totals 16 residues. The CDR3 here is CASSMVTGGINQPQHF. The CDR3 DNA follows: TGTGCCAGTAGTATGGTGACAGGGGGAATCAATCAGCCCCAGCATTTT. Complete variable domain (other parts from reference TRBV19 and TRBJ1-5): DGGITQSPKYLFRKEGQNVTLSCEQNLNHDAMYWYRQDPGQGLRLIYYSQIVNDFQKGDIAEGYSVSREKKESFPLTVTSAQKNPTAFYLCASSMVTGGINQPQHFGDGTRLSIL.